This T cell receptor beta chain was profiled in a study of T-cell reconstitution after alpha-beta-depleted transplantation in children. Study-level points and caveats: Counts and diversity of T cells one year after transplant came mostly from newly produced T cells. Reports say that about two months after transplant, the alpha-beta T cells came out of several hundred graft clones that had expanded.

The CDR3 is 13 residues long. Deletions cut 1 base from V and 8 bases from J, with 12 bases between. Germline values: CDR1 DFQATT, CDR2 SNEGSKA (reference sequence). In this sample, this clonotype turned up a few times. Its antigen is unidentified. As it was prepared, the TCRbeta library received unique molecular identifiers. One entry per CDR3 protein, called by TCRdb with MiXCR from the PCR reads. The table records around 500,000 distinct CDR3 sequences, under 25% of them present only once. The chain couples TRBV20-1 to TRBJ2-1, with a tentative D call TRBD1 (6 bases). The sequence was collected from a boy under three years old who had a stem cell transplant for acute myeloid leukemia, so the T cells may come from the graft donor. Sequences were derived from PBMCs, mostly from graft donor cells, sampled 360 days after TCRalphabeta/CD19-depleted stem cell transplant. CDR3 protein: CSARGGGNHEQFF. The CDR3 DNA follows: TGCAGTGCTAGAGGTGGGGGCAACCATGAGCAGTTCTTC.